Detailed here is one T cell receptor beta chain. Antigen specificity is unknown. The PCR ran on 60 Vbeta and 13 Jbeta primers. TCRdb's copy holds only in-frame clones and misses some; the assay was immunoSEQ multiplex PCR. In the table there are 200,000 to 250,000 clones, around 80% of which are singletons. The data originate from a study of cytomegalovirus exposure and HLA in healthy donors. The study, taken as a whole, reports: TCR beta V segments were, for the most part, productive about 87% or about 30% of the time in an earlier analysis.

At collection, donors were nominally healthy, but unrecorded immune exposures were probable. Germline V CDR1 and CDR2: SEHNR, FQNEAQ (reference sequence). The length of the CDR3 is 15 residues. The ends lost 2 bases at V and 4 bases at J; junction bases unmatched: 6. This chain connects TRBV7-9 to TRBJ1-2, with 8 bases lining up with TRBD1. Sequencing was performed on PBMCs. The source of this sequence is a woman aged 40 to 50 in good health and CMV-seronegative. The CDR3, as DNA: TGTGCCAGCAGCTTAACGGGACAGGCGGGCTATGGCTACACCTTC. It specifies CASSLTGQAGYGYTF.